This T cell receptor beta chain was identified in a study of shared clonotypes between healthy human individuals (dated by TCRdb to about 2020). In terms of the full investigation: The cohort included a few men and a couple of women between 18 and 49 years of age. For each donor, CD4 naive and CD4 memory were each given three plates, CD8 naive was given two plates, and CD8 memory was given one plate. Blood TCR repertoires of four to six healthy adults were deeply sequenced to estimate repertoire size and the extent of clonotype sharing between individuals. To increase sequencing depth and limit assay-specific biases, TCR repertoire library preparation and sequencing were carried out by different laboratories using diverse techniques. Leukapheresis yielded between about 0.9 and 10 billion PBMCs per donor. Here is what the overall study found, with its caveats: Pairwise subsampling indicated that sequencing depth was expected to affect the degree of clonotype sharing among donors. Even with the large sequencing depth, rarefaction of the sorted-subset datasets indicated that sequencing was incomplete. Clonotypes shared by all four sorted-subset donors showed higher generation probabilities than non-shared clonotypes. Across a few donors, 5% to 6% of naive CD4, over 3% of naive CD8, around 2.1% of memory CD4, and roughly 0.4% of memory CD8 clonotypes were shared. Naive subsets generally had larger estimated clonotype richness than memory subsets. Sampling was restricted to blood, and TCR repertoires in tissue are likely to differ from TCR repertoires in blood. Because the study included a small number of donors, the genetic and exposure-history diversity represented was limited.

Of note for this clone: The specificity of this receptor is unknown. Base qualities are missing; no much larger clone stands one base away.

The donors were healthy, HIV-negative adults who had no recently reported acute infections or vaccinations. Only Caucasian adults living in Nashville, Tennessee, USA were represented among the donors. CD4+ T cells were enriched through magnetic negative selection, after which naive cells were positively selected on CD45RA and the remaining negative fraction served as the memory subset. Blood was collected by leukapheresis, and PBMCs were isolated by Ficoll-Histopaque density gradient centrifugation and then cryopreserved in liquid nitrogen vapor phase. Purity and quantity of every magnetically sorted T cell population were checked by analytical flow cytometry. From each sorted fraction, genomic DNA was isolated and quantified by UV absorbance on a Nanodrop 2000c. Using the deep immunoSEQ assay, TCR CDR3 regions were amplified from genomic DNA by multiplex PCR. Extracted genomic DNA from each cell subset was distributed evenly across all wells of several immunoSEQ 96-well plates, and each plate was treated as a replicate. For sorted subsets, each replicate PCR was loaded with about 0.2 ug genomic DNA, equivalent to 30,000 or so T cell genomes. The purified libraries were quantified using a Qubit 3.0 fluorometer, sized with a Bioanalyzer 2100, and then quantified again using the KAPA Library Quantification kit. Every immunoSEQ 96-well plate was sequenced on a dedicated single-read 150-cycle Illumina NextSeq 550 flow cell. Under the source paper's analysis protocol: Because only junctional sequences without quality scores were contained in the immunoSEQ output, filtering matching that applied to full-length reads could not be performed. To assign V/J genes and CDR3, sequences were annotated using PyIR, a Python wrapper for IgBLAST v1.9, with IMGT germline references. Reads with weak V/J assignments (E-value above 1e-6), missing CDR3, stop codons, out-of-frame junctions, or ambiguous translated residues were removed. A V3J clonotype was defined by an identical inferred V gene, J gene, and CDR3 amino acid sequence. Percentage overlap between repertoires was calculated by dividing the number of shared unique clonotypes by the size of the smaller repertoire. RTK rarefaction, the Chao1 estimator, and Recon v2.1 estimates of unobserved clonotypes were used to assess repertoire richness. Generation probabilities for all TCRbeta clonotypes obtained by the gDNA method from a handful of donors were computed using OLGA. TCRdb carries this immuneACCESS record with in-frame sequences only. Its versions omit some clonotypes, under half of them owing to an unresolved V gene in the studies checked, with the rest unexplained. That table is the source of V, J and clone size, and D and trimming were worked out from the DNA. The sample table lists around 2.5 million clones, roughly 93% of them with a count of one. Roughly 0.39% of the sample belongs to the ten largest clones.

This clonotype was obtained from a man aged 18 to 30 in good health. Some clones in this sample may be carry-over from other donors' samples. The sequenced sample was naive CD4+ T cells from PBMCs. Reading the label with the study, this specimen's cell subset or site is: CD45RA+ positively selected.

The nucleotide sequence is given as TGCGCCAGCAGCTCCAGGACTAGCCTCCGCACAGATACGCAGTATTTT. This gives the protein CASSSRTSLRTDTQYF. This sequence uses TRBV5-1 and TRBJ2-3, with 8 middle bases fitting TRBD2. Unmatched junction bases come to 7, with V trimmed by 3 bases and J by 1 base. There are 16 amino acids in the CDR3, from cysteine to phenylalanine inclusive. Only the CDR3 DNA is retained, 48 bases long and in frame from the first base. The germline V gene supplies CDR1 SGHRS and CDR2 YFSETQ.